This T cell receptor (beta chain) was observed in a study of Graves' ophthalmopathy and Graves' hyperthyroidism. Notes on the study in general: Blood contained most expanded thyroid clonotypes exceeding 0.001 frequency.

Ophthalmopathy was moderately-to-severely active, CAS at least 3, NOSPECS at least 4, lasting under 3 months. RNA transcripts served as template for amplifying TCR beta CDR3 sequences. HTBI primers primed a first-round RT-PCR, and a second-round multiplex PCR followed. TCRdb reanalysed the multiplex PCR reads using MiXCR and keeps one entry per CDR3 protein. This repertoire shows about 740,000 distinct CDR3 sequences, 40% found once; its top ten account for 44%. Many counts were recorded for this clonotype. The antigen remains unidentified. V lost 7 bases and J 6 bases, leaving 7 bases between the germline ends. The V gene's germline CDR1 is LNHNV and CDR2 YYDKDF (reference sequence). The CDR3 length is 12 residues.

Source material: peripheral blood. This receptor was identified in an adult man with Graves' ophthalmopathy. The chain links TRBV15 to TRBJ1-6; a weak D match, TRBD1 (5 bases). CDR3 loop: CATTQGNSPLHF. In DNA form, the CDR3 reads TGTGCCACCACTCAGGGTAATTCACCCCTCCACTTT.